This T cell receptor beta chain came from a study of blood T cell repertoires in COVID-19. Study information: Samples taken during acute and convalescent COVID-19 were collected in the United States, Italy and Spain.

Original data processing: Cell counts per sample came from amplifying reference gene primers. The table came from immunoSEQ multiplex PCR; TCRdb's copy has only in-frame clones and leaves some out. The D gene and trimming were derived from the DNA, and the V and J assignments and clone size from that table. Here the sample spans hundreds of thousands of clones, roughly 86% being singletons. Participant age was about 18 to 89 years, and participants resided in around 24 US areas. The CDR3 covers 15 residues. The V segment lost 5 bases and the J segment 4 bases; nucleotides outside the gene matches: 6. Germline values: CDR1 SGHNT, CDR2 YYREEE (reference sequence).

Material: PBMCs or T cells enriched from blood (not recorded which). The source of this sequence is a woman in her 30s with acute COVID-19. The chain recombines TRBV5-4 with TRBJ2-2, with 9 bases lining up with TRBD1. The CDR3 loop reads CASRHGQGFTGELFF. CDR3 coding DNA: TGTGCCAGCAGACACGGACAGGGGTTCACCGGGGAGCTGTTTTTT.